Included here is one TCR beta chain sequence, with context. This clonotype was observed many times. Its antigen is still unknown. No much larger clonotype is one base removed from it; base qualities were not supplied. The meaning of the sample's treatment or condition label: allogeneic hematopoietic cell transplantation with graft depleted of TCRalphabeta T cells and CD19 B cells. TCRalphabeta/CD19-depleted allogeneic hematopoietic cell grafts were given to the transplant recipients, all of whom were children. The library relied on PCR. The sequencing machine was an Illumina HiSeq 2500. TCR library preparation used molecular barcoding, with unique molecular identifiers applied to normalize quantification of the TCRbeta repertoire. In TCRdb, the public reads were trimmed at Q25 with fastp and aligned with MiXCR, with productive beta chains retained. CDR3 protein duplicates are merged, each entry listing the most common genes and DNA. The sample table shows some 180,000 distinct CDR3 sequences, and approximately 7% are seen once. Just over 5.5% of the sample is held by the ten biggest clonotypes.

The data were obtained in a study of T-cell reconstitution after alpha-beta-depleted transplantation in children (dated by TCRdb to the mid-2010s). Describing the broader study: T-cell immune reconstitution after TCRalphabeta/CD19-depleted allogeneic hematopoietic cell transplantation in children was quantitatively tracked in the study by means of TCR repertoire profiling.

For CDR1 and CDR2, the germline V gene (reference sequence) lists SEHNR and FQNEAQ. The V end loses 2 bases and the J end loses 0 bases, and a stretch of 11 bases separates them. Inclusive of the bounding cysteine and phenylalanine, the CDR3 is 16 residues long. Of the read, only the CDR3 DNA is kept; its 48 bases are in frame from base 1. What the research found in general, with its limitations: The apparently early recovery of alphabetaT-cell counts about two months after transplant reportedly depended on only several hundred rapidly expanded clones that came from non-depleted graft cells. Hyperexpanded clone frequencies declined over subsequent months; after one year, T-cell counts and TCRbeta diversity were mostly attributed to newly produced T cells. In some patients, the high TCRbeta diversity seen at day 60 was put down to recipient T cells and intrathymic progenitors that had survived conditioning.

The V gene is TRBV7-9 and the J gene is TRBJ2-1; the D gene is perhaps TRBD2, from 6 matching bases. This receptor was taken from a boy between 2 and 10 years old with acute lymphoblastic leukemia, due to receive a stem cell transplant. Sequencing used PBMCs, obtained before TCRalphabeta/CD19-depleted stem cell transplant. The sequenced DNA: TGTGCCAGCAGCTTACCGGGGACTGGCTCCTACAATGAGCAGTTCTTC. Its translation is CASSLPGTGSYNEQFF.